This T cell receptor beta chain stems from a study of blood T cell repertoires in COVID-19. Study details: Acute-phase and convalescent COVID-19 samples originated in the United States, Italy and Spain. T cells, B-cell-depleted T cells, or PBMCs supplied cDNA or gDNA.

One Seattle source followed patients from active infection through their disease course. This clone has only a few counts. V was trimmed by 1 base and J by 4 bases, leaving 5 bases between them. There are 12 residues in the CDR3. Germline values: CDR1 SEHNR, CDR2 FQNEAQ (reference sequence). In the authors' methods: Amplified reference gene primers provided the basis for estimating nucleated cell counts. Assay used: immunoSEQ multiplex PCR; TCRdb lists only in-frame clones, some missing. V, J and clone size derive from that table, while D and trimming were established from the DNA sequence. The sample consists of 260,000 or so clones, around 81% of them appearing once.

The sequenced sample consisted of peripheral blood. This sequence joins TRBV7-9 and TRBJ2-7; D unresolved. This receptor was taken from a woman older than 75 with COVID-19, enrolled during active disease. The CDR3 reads CASSLESYEQYF. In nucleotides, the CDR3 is TGTGCCAGCAGCTTAGAGAGTTACGAGCAGTACTTC. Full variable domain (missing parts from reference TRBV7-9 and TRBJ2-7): DTGVSQNPRHKITKRGQNVTFRCDPISEHNRLYWYRQTLGQGPEFLTYFQNEAQLEKSRLLSDRFSAERPKGSFSTLEIQRTEQGDSAMYLCASSLESYEQYFGPGTRLTVT.